This paragraph reports one T cell receptor (beta chain). As processed by the authors: Estimates of nucleated cell counts were drawn from the amplification of reference gene primers. Clones were read by immunoSEQ multiplex PCR, and TCRdb kept only the in-frame ones, dropping some. V and J calls and clone size come straight from that table; D and trimming were deduced from the DNA. The sample lists tens of thousands of clones, 84% occurring once. These data are taken from a study of blood T cell repertoires in COVID-19. Study in general: Material from acute and convalescent COVID-19 was sourced from the United States, Italy and Spain. Sources were T cells, B-cell-depleted T cells, or PBMCs; the material itself was cDNA or gDNA.

Germline lookup yields CDR1 SGHKS and CDR2 YYEKEE (reference sequence). The CDR3 has 15 residues. Trimming shortened V by 1 base and J by 6 bases, and 16 bases separated the two germline ends. The chain is built from TRBV5-5 and TRBJ1-1; D is uncertain. The TCR comes from a man aged 55 to 70 with acute or convalescent COVID-19. The specimen was peripheral blood. CDR3 amino acids: CASSLRAPGGAEAFF. The DNA of the CDR3 is TGTGCCAGCAGCTTGCGAGCCCCTGGCGGGGCTGAAGCTTTCTTT.